This is a list of T cell receptor beta chains from one sample in a study of blood T cell repertoires in COVID-19. Measured with immunoSEQ multiplex PCR; TCRdb has only the in-frame clones, and not every one. The sample holds about 200,000 clones, about 86% seen once. Sequenced material: peripheral blood. Receptors originate from a man between 60 and 75 years old who had recovered from COVID-19. CDR3s include the opening cysteine and the closing phenylalanine or tryptophan. The D gene is left open where the match is weak.

V	J	D	CDR3
TRBV3-1/TRBV3-2	TRBJ2-4	TRBD2	CASSPLGGDGKNIQYF
TRBV5-1	TRBJ1-4	.	CASSLGPATNEKLFF
TRBV20-1	TRBJ2-4	TRBD1	CSASRSDRVENIQYF
TRBV30	TRBJ2-6	TRBD1	CAWRRTGGSPGANVLTF
TRBV10-3	TRBJ2-1	TRBD1	CAISESTGGTYNEQFF
TRBV21-1	TRBJ2-7	.	CASSKRGQGTHEQYF
TRBV27	TRBJ1-6	TRBD1	CASSPGTGSSLHF
TRBV7-9	TRBJ1-1	TRBD1	CASSPLLGQGRTEAFF
TRBV29-1	TRBJ1-3	.	CSARTGAGNTIYF
TRBV3-1/TRBV3-2	TRBJ2-4	TRBD1	CASSQGQGSNIQYF
TRBV7-2	TRBJ2-4	TRBD1	CASSPGGPKNIQYF
TRBV11-2	TRBJ2-7	.	CASPLGLAGSYEQYF
TRBV19	TRBJ1-1	TRBD1	CASSIGTGRGTEAFF
TRBV7-3	TRBJ2-3	TRBD2	CASSLGTSGEGQYF
TRBV28	TRBJ2-3	TRBD2	CASSLNLAGGLTDTQYF
TRBV7-9	TRBJ2-7	TRBD1	CASSNRDSSLGEQYF
TRBV18	TRBJ2-7	TRBD1	CASSQGQHGEQYF
TRBV24-1	TRBJ1-2	.	CATSDPRQRLNGYTF
TRBV19	TRBJ1-1	TRBD1	CASSLFTRDRVANTEAFF
TRBV3-1/TRBV3-2	TRBJ2-1	TRBD2	CASSPTSGDYNEQFF
TRBV5-4	TRBJ2-5	.	CASSLAGSHQETQYF
TRBV5-1	TRBJ2-7	TRBD2	CASSEGLAGGSRSYEQYF
TRBV5-1	TRBJ2-3	.	CASSLVGARPDTQYF
TRBV10-2	TRBJ2-3	.	CASSEEFRQADTQYF